These 16 T cell receptor beta chains share one sample of origin, sequenced in a study of blood T cells in healthy people across ages. Then a second PCR, running about 6 to 12 cycles, was carried out with a sample-barcoded 5' primer and a J-beta primer mix. TCRdb recomputed calls from the 5' RACE reads with MiXCR, one row per CDR3 protein. The table shows about 1.8 million distinct CDR3 sequences, with around half occurring only once. Specimen: blood. These receptors came from a woman aged 40 to 55 in good health.

This clonotype came up a few times. V is TRBV7-2 and J is TRBJ2-4; no firm D call. The V end lost 4 bases, the J end lost 8 bases, and 12 bases lay between the germline ends. Germline V gene data show CDR1 as SGHTA and CDR2 as FQGNSA. The CDR3 runs to 13 residues. In nucleotides, the CDR3 is TGTGCCAGCAGCTCGAGGCGTCTTGACATTCAGTACTTC. Protein product: CASSSRRLDIQYF.

The chain combines TRBV7-9 with TRBJ2-7, with D unresolved. The DNA end is more similar to TRBJ2-5, so the J call may be wrong. This CDR3 spans 14 amino acids. The germline V gene has CDR1 SEHNR and CDR2 FQNEAQ (reference sequence). CDR3 sequence (DNA): TGTGCCAGCAGCTTGTTAGGGATCACGGAGACCCAGTACTTC. Translated: CASSLLGITETQYF.

The chain is built from TRBV2 and TRBJ1-6, with a tentative D call TRBD1 (5 bases). Deletions cut 4 bases from V and 9 bases from J, with 13 bases between. This CDR3 is 14 amino acids long. Per germline, CDR1 SNHLY and CDR2 FYNNEI. The CDR3 DNA follows: TGTGCCAGCAGTGCCGGGGCCACCGGTTCACCCCTCCACTTT. It encodes CASSAGATGSPLHF.

A remark on this clonotype: Since the CDR3 does not end with the conserved phenylalanine or tryptophan, this likely comes from a read error. V and J are TRBV28 and TRBJ2-1; perhaps TRBD1 as D (6 bases). V lost 6 bases and J lost 7, with 13 bases in between. The CDR3 consists of 13 residues. CDR1 MDHEN and CDR2 SYDVKM come from the germline V gene. CDR3 residues: CASRGARSNEQFV. DNA of the CDR3: TGTGCCAGCAGGGGGGCCAGATCGAATGAGCAGTTCGTC.

The CDR3 loop is CASSQAVYRTGAGANVLTF. CDR3 nucleotides: TGCGCCAGCAGCCAAGCCGTGTATCGAACAGGGGCTGGGGCCAACGTCCTGACTTTC. V usage is TRBV4-3 and J usage is TRBJ2-6; 7 bases map to TRBD1. Trimming cost V 1 base and J 2 bases; bases outside gene matches: 11. CDR1 and CDR2 from the germline V gene are LGHNA and YSLEER. The CDR3 totals 19 residues.

The chain joins TRBV21-1 to TRBJ1-5; the tabulated D call, TRBD1, remains unverified against the DNA. TRBV21-1 is noted as a pseudogene. The CDR3 is 13 amino acids. CDR3 in amino acids: CASSTQEDQPQHF. DNA for the CDR3: TGTGCCAGCAGCACACAGGAGGATCAGCCCCAGCATTTT.

The rearrangement uses TRBV11-2 and TRBJ1-1, with a weak D call TRBD1 (6 bases). Germline V gives CDR1 SGHAT, CDR2 FQNNGV. The CDR3 is 14 amino acids. Trimming removed 1 base from V and 6 bases from J, with 12 bases in between. The CDR3 bases are TGTGCCAGCAGCTTAGTCTTGGGGGGCTCTGAAGCTTTCTTT. Protein: CASSLVLGGSEAFF.

The chain combines TRBV7-9 with TRBJ2-5; D is unresolved. Between the trimmed V and J ends, which lost 4 bases and 2 bases, there was a span of 14 bases. This CDR3 is 15 amino acids long. Per the germline V gene, CDR1 is SEHNR and CDR2 is FQNEAQ (reference sequence). CDR3 DNA: TGTGCCAGCAGCTCCTTAATCGCTACACAAGAGACCCAGTACTTC. Amino acids: CASSSLIATQETQYF.

The chain carries TRBV4-1 and TRBJ2-1; 9 bases fit TRBD1. V gave up 1 base and J gave up 9 bases; unmatched junction bases: 7. The CDR3 runs 15 residues. Germline loops: CDR1 MGHRA, CDR2 YSYEKL. CDR3 region: CASSQGTGAHGEQFF. CDR3 sequence (DNA): TGCGCCAGCAGCCAAGGGACAGGGGCCCATGGTGAGCAGTTCTTC.

The sample holds a few counts of this clonotype. V gene TRBV20-1 combines with J gene TRBJ2-5, with D tentatively TRBD2 (6 bases). The V end was cut by 0 bases, the J end by 3 bases, with 20 bases between. Germline CDR1 DFQATT, CDR2 SNEGSKA (reference sequence). CDR3 size: 17 residues. The CDR3 DNA is TGCAGTGCTAGAGATTATCCCCCGGGGGTGATTGAAGAGACCCAGTACTTC. As protein: CSARDYPPGVIEETQYF.

The chain links TRBV28 to TRBJ1-4; perhaps TRBD1 as D (6 bases). The V and J ends lost 10 bases and 5 bases respectively, with 14 bases between them. The CDR3 sequence is 13 residues long. The V gene's germline CDR1 is MDHEN and CDR2 SYDVKM. The CDR3 DNA reads as TGTGCCACCCTCCTACAGGGAAATGAAAAACTGTTTTTT. It yields the protein CATLLQGNEKLFF. The whole variable domain, filled in from reference TRBV28 and TRBJ1-4, reads DVKVTQSSRYLVKRTGEKVFLECVQDMDHENMFWYRQDPGLGLRLIYFSYDVKMKEKGDIPEGYSVSREKKERFSLILESASTNQTSMYLCATLLQGNEKLFFGSGTQLSVL.

The gene calls are TRBV4-1 and TRBJ1-2, with TRBD1 as a possible D gene (5 bases). Deletions cut 1 base from V and 13 bases from J, with 19 bases between. The CDR3 is 14 residues long. Germline V CDR1 and CDR2: MGHRA, YSYEKL. The CDR3 sequence: CASSQVQGDSPITF. DNA for the CDR3: TGCGCCAGCAGCCAAGTCCAGGGAGACTCCCCGATCACCTTC.

The rearrangement links TRBV18 to TRBJ1-2; the D gene is possibly TRBD1 (5 bases). V lost 0 bases and J lost 3, with 14 bases in between. This CDR3 comprises 16 residues. The germline V gene encodes CDR1 KGHSH and CDR2 LQKENI. This CDR3 reads CASSPPTSGFDYGYTF. CDR3 in DNA: TGTGCCAGCTCACCACCGACTTCAGGGTTCGACTATGGCTACACCTTC.

The chain is built from TRBV27 and TRBJ1-1; 7 bases match TRBD1. Germline assignment: CDR1 MNHEY and CDR2 SMNVEV (reference sequence). This CDR3 contains 14 residues. With 7 bases clipped from V and 4 bases from J, the junction kept 9 bases outside the gene matches. CDR3 DNA sequence: TGTGCCAGCACCCCCGGGACAGCAGCCACTGAAGCTTTCTTT. This sequence encodes CASTPGTAATEAFF.

The sample holds a few counts of this clonotype. The rearrangement joins TRBV20-1 to TRBJ1-5; TRBD1 agrees at 10 bases. The germline CDR1 and CDR2 sequences are DFQATT and SNEGSKA (reference sequence). The V gene end was trimmed by 3 bases and the J gene end by 2 bases; junction bases not matched to a gene: 4. This CDR3 has 15 residues. This CDR3 reads CSARRTGGRNQPQHF. CDR3 nucleotide sequence: TGCAGTGCTAGGAGGACAGGGGGACGCAATCAGCCCCAGCATTTT.

This chain links TRBV10-3 with TRBJ1-2; tentatively, D is TRBD1 (5 bases). Germline V CDR1 and CDR2: ENHRY, SYGVKD. CDR3 size: 13 residues. Trimming shortened V by 6 bases and J by 2 bases, and 10 bases separated the two germline ends. The CDR3 DNA reads TGTGCCATCAGACAGGACCCGAACTATGGCTACACCTTC. Encoded protein: CAIRQDPNYGYTF.